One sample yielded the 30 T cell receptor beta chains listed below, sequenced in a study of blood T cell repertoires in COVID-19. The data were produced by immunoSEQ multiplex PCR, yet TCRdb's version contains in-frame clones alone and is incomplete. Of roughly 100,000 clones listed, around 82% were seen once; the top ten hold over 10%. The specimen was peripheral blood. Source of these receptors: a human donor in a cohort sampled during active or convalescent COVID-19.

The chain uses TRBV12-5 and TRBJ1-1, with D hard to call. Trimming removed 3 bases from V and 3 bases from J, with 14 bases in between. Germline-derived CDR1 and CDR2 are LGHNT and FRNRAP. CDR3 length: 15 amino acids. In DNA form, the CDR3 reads TGTGCTAGTGGTTTCTCGGGTTACGCTGACACTGAAGCTTTCTTT. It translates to CASGFSGYADTEAFF.

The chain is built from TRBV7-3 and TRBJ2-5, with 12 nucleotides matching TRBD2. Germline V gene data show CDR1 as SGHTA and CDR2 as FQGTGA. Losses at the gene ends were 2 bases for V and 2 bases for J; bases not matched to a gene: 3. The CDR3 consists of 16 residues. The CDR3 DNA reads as TGTGCCAGCAGCTTACAACTAGCGGGGGGACAAGAGACCCAGTACTTC. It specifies CASSLQLAGGQETQYF.

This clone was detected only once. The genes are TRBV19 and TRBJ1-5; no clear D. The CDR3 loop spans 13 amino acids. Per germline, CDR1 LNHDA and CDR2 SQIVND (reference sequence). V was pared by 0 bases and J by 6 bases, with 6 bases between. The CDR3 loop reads CASSIDSVQPQHF. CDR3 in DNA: TGTGCCAGTAGTATAGATTCGGTTCAGCCCCAGCATTTT.

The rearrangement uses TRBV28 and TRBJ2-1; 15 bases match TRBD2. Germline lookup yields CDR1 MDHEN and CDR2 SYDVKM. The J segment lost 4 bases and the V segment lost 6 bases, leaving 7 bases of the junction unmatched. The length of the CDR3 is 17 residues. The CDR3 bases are TGTGCCAGCAGCCTAGGGACTAGCGGGGGGCGGTACAATGAGCAGTTCTTC. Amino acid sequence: CASSLGTSGGRYNEQFF.

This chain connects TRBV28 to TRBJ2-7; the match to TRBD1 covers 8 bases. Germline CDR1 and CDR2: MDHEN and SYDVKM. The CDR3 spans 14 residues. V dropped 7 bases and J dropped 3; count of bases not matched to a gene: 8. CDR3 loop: CASTSGTGVYEQYF. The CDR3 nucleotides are TGTGCCAGCACATCCGGGACAGGAGTCTACGAGCAGTACTTC.

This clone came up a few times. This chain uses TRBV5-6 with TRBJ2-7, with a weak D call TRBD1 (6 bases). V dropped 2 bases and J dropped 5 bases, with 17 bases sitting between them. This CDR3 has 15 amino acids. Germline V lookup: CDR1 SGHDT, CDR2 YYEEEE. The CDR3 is CASSFSYRVVHEQYF. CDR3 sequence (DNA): TGTGCCAGCAGCTTTAGTTACAGGGTGGTCCACGAGCAGTACTTC.

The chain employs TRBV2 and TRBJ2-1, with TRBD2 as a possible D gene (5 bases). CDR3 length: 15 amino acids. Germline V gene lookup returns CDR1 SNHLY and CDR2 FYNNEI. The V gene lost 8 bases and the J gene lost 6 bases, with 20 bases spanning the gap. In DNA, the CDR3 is TGTGCCAGCGGCTTAACATCGGGGATTGGCAATGAGCAGTTCTTC. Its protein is CASGLTSGIGNEQFF.

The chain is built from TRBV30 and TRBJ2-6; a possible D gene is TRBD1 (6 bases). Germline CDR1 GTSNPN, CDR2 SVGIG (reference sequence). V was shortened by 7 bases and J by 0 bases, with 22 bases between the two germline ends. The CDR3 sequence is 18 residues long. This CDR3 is CAFNARPGHSSGANVLTF. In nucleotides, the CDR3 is TGTGCCTTCAACGCCCGTCCGGGACACTCCTCTGGGGCCAACGTCCTGACTTTC.

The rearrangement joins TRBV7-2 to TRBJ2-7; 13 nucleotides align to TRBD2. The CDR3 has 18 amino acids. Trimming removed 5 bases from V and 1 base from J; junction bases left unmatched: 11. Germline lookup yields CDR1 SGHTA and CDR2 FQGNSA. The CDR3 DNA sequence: TGTGCCAGCAGCCTCCAGGGGACTAGCGGGGTACATTCCTACGAGCAGTACTTC. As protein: CASSLQGTSGVHSYEQYF.

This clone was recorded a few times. The CDR3 nucleotides are TGTGCCAGCAGTATCCCAGCGGGGGGGCGAACCGGGGAGCTGTTTTTT. Translation gives CASSIPAGGRTGELFF. The chain uses TRBV28 and TRBJ2-2, with 10 positions matching TRBD2. The CDR3 extends over 16 amino acids. With 5 bases clipped from V and 5 bases from J, the junction kept 8 bases outside the gene matches. Germline V CDR1 and CDR2: MDHEN, SYDVKM. Full variable domain (rest looked up from reference TRBV28 and TRBJ2-2): DVKVTQSSRYLVKRTGEKVFLECVQDMDHENMFWYRQDPGLGLRLIYFSYDVKMKEKGDIPEGYSVSREKKERFSLILESASTNQTSMYLCASSIPAGGRTGELFFGEGSRLTVL.

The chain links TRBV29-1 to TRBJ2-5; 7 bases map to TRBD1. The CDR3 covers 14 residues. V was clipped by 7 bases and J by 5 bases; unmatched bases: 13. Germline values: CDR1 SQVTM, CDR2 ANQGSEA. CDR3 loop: CSAGITGVRETQYF. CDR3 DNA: TGCAGCGCCGGGATCACAGGGGTAAGGGAGACCCAGTACTTC.

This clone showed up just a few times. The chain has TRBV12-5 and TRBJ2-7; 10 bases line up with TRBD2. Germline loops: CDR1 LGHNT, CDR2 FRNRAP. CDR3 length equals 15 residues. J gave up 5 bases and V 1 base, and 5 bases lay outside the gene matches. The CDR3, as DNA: TGTGCTAGTGGTTTGGGGACTAGCGGAAACCACGAGCAGTACTTC. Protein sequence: CASGLGTSGNHEQYF. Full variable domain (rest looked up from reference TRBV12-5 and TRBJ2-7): DARVTQTPRHKVTEMGQEVTMRCQPILGHNTVFWYRQTMMQGLELLAYFRNRAPLDDSGMPKDRFSAEMPDATLATLKIQPSEPRDSAVYFCASGLGTSGNHEQYFGPGTRLTVT.

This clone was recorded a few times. As DNA, the CDR3 is TGTGCCAGCAGCTTAGAGTTAGGGAGCTCCTACAATGAGCAGTTCTTC. Translation gives CASSLELGSSYNEQFF. The rearrangement joins TRBV7-9 to TRBJ2-1, with D perhaps TRBD2 (5 bases). The germline V gene encodes CDR1 SEHNR and CDR2 FQNEAQ (reference sequence). The CDR3 covers 16 residues. V was clipped by 1 base and J by 0 bases, with 10 bases between them.

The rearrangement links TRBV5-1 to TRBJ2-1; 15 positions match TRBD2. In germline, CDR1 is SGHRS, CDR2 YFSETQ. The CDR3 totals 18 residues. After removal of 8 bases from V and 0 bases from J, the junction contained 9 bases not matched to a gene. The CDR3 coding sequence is TGCGCCAGTACTCCGGGACTAGCGGGGGGCCGCTCCTACAATGAGCAGTTCTTC. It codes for CASTPGLAGGRSYNEQFF. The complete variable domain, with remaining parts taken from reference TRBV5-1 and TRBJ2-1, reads KAGVTQTPRYLIKTRGQQVTLSCSPISGHRSVSWYQQTPGQGLQFLFEYFSETQRNKGNFPGRFSGRQFSNSRSEMNVSTLELGDSALYLCASTPGLAGGRSYNEQFFGPGTRLTVL.

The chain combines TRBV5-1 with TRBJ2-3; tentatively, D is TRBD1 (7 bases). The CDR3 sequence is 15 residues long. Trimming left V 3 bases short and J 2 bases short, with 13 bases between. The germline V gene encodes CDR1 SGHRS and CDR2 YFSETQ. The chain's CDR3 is CASSWGDSITDTQYF. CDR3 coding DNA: TGCGCCAGCAGCTGGGGGGACAGCATCACAGATACGCAGTATTTT. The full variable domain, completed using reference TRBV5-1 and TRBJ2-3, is KAGVTQTPRYLIKTRGQQVTLSCSPISGHRSVSWYQQTPGQGLQFLFEYFSETQRNKGNFPGRFSGRQFSNSRSEMNVSTLELGDSALYLCASSWGDSITDTQYFGPGTRLTVL.

The CDR3 here is CASSPGLAGRYEQYF. For the CDR3, the DNA is TGTGCCAGCAGCCCCGGACTAGCGGGGCGCTACGAGCAGTACTTC. This chain connects TRBV3-1 (or the pseudogene TRBV3-2) to TRBJ2-7; 12 nucleotides line up with TRBD2. V dropped 4 bases and J dropped 3; count of bases not matched to a gene: 4. The germline V gene encodes CDR1 LGHDT and CDR2 YNNKEL (reference sequence). This CDR3 has 15 amino acids.

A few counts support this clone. The CDR3 reads CASRKGGSNTEAFF. CDR3 sequence (DNA): TGTGCCTCCCGAAAGGGAGGATCGAACACTGAAGCTTTCTTT. The chain is built from TRBV7-3 and TRBJ1-1, with D uncertain. Germline assignment: CDR1 SGHTA and CDR2 FQGTGA. Between the trimmed V and J ends, which lost 11 bases and 1 base, there was a span of 17 bases. The length of the CDR3 is 14 residues.

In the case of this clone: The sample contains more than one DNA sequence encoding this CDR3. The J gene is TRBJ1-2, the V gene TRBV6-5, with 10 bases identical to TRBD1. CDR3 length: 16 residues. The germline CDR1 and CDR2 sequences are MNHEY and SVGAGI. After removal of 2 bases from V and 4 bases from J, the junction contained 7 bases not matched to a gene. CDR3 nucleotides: TGTGCCAGCAGTTACCAAAGGACAGGGGGAGGCTATGGCTACACCTTC. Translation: CASSYQRTGGGYGYTF.

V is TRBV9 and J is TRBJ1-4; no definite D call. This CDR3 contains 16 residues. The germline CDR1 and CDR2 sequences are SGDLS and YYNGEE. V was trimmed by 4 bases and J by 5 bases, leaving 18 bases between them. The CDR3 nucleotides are TGTGCCAGCAGCCCTGGGAGGGCAGCCAGAAATGAAAAACTGTTTTTT. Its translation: CASSPGRAARNEKLFF.

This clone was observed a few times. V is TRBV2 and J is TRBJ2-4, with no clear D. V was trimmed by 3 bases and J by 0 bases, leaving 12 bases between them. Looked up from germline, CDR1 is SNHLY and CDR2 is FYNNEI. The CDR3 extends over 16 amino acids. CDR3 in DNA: TGTGCCAGCAGTGAGGGCACACTCTTAGCCAAAAACATTCAGTACTTC. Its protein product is CASSEGTLLAKNIQYF.

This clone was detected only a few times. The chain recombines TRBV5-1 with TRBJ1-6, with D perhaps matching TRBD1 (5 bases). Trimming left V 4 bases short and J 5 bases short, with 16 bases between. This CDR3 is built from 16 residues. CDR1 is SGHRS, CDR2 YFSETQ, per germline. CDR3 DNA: TGCGCCAGCAGCAGGGGCGGGGCGCGAGATAATTCACCCCTCCACTTT. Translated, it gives CASSRGGARDNSPLHF.

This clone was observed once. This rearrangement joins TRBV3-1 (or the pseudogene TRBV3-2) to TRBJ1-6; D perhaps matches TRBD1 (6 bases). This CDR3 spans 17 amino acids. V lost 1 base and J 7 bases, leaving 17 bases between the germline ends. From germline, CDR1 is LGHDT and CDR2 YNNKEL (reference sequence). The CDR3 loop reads CASSQGARGGLNSPLHF. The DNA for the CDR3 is TGTGCCAGCAGCCAAGGGGCCCGTGGGGGCTTGAATTCACCCCTCCACTTT.

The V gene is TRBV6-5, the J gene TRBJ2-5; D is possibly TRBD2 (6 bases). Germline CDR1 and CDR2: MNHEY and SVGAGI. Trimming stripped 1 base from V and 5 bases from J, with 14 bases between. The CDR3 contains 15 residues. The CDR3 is CASSYYGTRRETQYF. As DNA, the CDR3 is TGTGCCAGCAGTTACTATGGGACTCGACGGGAGACCCAGTACTTC.

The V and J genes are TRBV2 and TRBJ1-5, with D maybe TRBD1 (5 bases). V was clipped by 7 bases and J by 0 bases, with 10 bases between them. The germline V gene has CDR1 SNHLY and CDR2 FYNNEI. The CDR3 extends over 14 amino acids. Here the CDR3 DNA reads TGTGCCAGCACGCGACAGCTTAGCAATCAGCCCCAGCATTTT. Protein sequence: CASTRQLSNQPQHF.

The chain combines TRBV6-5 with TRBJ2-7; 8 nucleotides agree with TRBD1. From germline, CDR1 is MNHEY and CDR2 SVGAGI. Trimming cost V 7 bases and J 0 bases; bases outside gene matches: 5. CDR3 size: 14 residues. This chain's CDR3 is CASILQGGSYEQYF. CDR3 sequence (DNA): TGTGCCAGCATCCTACAGGGGGGCTCCTACGAGCAGTACTTC.

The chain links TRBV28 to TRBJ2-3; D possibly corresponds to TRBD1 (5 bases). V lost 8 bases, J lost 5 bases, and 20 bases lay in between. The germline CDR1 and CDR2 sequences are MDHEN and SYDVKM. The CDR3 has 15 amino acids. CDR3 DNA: TGTGCCAGCCGAAGGTCAGGGCGGTTGGTAGATACGCAGTATTTT. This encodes CASRRSGRLVDTQYF.

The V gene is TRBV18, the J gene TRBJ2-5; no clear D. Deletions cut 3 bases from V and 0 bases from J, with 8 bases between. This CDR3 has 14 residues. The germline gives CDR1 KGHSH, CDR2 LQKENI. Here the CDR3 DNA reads TGTGCCAGCTCACCTCCCTCGTACCAAGAGACCCAGTACTTC. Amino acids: CASSPPSYQETQYF.

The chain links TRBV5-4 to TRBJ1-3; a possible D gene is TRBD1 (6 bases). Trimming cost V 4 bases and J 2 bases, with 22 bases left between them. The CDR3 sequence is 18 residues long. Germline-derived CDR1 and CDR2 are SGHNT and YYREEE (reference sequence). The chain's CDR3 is CASSTPRPAGEPGNTIYF. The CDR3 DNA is TGTGCCAGCAGCACCCCCAGACCCGCAGGGGAACCTGGAAACACCATATATTTT.

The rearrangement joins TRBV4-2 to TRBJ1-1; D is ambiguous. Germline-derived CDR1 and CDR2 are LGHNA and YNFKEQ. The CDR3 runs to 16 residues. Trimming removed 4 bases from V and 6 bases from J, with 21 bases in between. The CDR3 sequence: CASSPARGSGGSEAFF. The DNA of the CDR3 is TGTGCCAGCAGCCCAGCGCGGGGTTCAGGAGGTTCTGAAGCTTTCTTT.

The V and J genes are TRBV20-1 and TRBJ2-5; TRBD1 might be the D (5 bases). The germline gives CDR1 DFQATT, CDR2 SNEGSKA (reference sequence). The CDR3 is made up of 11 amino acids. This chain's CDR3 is CSVTEQETQYF. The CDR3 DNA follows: TGCAGCGTGACAGAGCAAGAGACCCAGTACTTC.